The sequence of this TCR beta chain was determined in a study of T cell repertoires in cytomegalovirus infection. On the study more broadly: Public TCR beta signatures provided an indication of both CMV infection and a matching HLA type.

Whole-study findings and limits: HLA-C-restricted CMV clonotypes gave the most frequent clonotype in two of eight donors.

There are a few counts of this clonotype. Its antigen is not identified. This CDR3 contains 15 residues. Per the germline V gene, CDR1 is MDHEN and CDR2 is SYDVKM. The V gene lost 10 bases and the J gene lost 2 bases, with 20 bases spanning the gap. TCRdb redid the calling of the reads with MiXCR, one entry per CDR3 protein. The table includes some 920,000 distinct CDR3 sequences, 31% detected once. The TCR sequence derives from a human donor in good health (CMV status not recorded). Some clones in this sample may be carry-over from other donors' samples. This sample comprised cultured CD8+ T cells from PBMCs, obtained from culture after CMV antigen stimulation. The gene calls are TRBV28 and TRBJ2-5; perhaps TRBD2 as D (5 bases). The CDR3 reads CATARVEGLQETQYF. The CDR3 DNA reads as TGTGCCACGGCTCGGGTTGAGGGTTTACAAGAGACCCAGTACTTC.